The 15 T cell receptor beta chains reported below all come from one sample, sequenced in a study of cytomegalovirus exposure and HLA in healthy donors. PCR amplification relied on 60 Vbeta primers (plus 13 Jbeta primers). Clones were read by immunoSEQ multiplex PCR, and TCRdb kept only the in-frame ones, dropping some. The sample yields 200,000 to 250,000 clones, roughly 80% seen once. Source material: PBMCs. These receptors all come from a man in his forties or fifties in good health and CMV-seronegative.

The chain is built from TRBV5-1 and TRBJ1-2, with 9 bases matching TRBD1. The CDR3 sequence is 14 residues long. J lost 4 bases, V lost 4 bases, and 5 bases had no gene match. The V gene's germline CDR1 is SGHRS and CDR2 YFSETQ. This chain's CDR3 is CASSPGTGRYGYTF. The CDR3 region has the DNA TGCGCCAGCAGCCCAGGGACAGGGCGCTATGGCTACACCTTC.

The CDR3 sequence: CASSLNQVLNTEAFF. The CDR3 coding sequence is TGTGCCAGCAGTCTAAACCAGGTCCTAAACACTGAAGCTTTCTTT. The chain uses TRBV27 and TRBJ1-1, with D unresolved. CDR3 length equals 15 residues. V lost 5 bases to trimming and J lost 2 bases, with 15 bases between them. Germline CDR1 MNHEY, CDR2 SMNVEV (reference sequence).

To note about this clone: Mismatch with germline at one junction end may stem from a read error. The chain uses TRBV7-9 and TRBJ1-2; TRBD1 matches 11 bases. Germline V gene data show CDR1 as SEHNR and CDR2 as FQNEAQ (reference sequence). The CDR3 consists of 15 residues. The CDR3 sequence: CSSSLRTGGDYGYTF. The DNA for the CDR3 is TGTTCCAGCAGCTTAAGGACAGGGGGCGACTATGGCTACACCTTC. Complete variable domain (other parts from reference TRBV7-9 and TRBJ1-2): DTGVSQNPRHKITKRGQNVTFRCDPISEHNRLYWYRQTLGQGPEFLTYFQNEAQLEKSRLLSDRFSAERPKGSFSTLEIQRTEQGDSAMYLCSSSLRTGGDYGYTFGSGTRLTVV.

CDR3 nucleotide sequence: TGTGCCAGCAGTTTACTCTTCGGGACTAGCGGTCCCACAGATACGCAGTATTTT. This translates into CASSLLFGTSGPTDTQYF. This rearrangement joins TRBV27 to TRBJ2-3, with TRBD2 matching 11 bases. Germline loops: CDR1 MNHEY, CDR2 SMNVEV (reference sequence). With V trimmed by 2 bases and J by 2 bases, 9 bases remained unmatched. CDR3 size: 18 residues.

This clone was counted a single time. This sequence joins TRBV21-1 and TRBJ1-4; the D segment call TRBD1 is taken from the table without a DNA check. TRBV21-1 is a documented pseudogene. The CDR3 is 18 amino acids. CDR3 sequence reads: CASSNRDRGLPGNEKLFF. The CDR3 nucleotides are TGTGCCAGCAGCAACCGGGACAGGGGGCTCCCTGGTAATGAAAAACTGTTTTTT.

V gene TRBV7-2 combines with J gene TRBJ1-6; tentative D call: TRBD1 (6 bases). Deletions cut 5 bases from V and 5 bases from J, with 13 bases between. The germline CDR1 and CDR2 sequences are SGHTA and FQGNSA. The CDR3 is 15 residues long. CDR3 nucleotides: TGTGCCAGCAGCGGGAGGGGGGTCCATAATTCACCCCTCCACTTT. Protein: CASSGRGVHNSPLHF.

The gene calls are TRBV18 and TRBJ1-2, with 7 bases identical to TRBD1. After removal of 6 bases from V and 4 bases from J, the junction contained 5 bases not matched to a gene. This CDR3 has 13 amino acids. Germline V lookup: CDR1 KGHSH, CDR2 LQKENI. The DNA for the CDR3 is TGTGCCAGCTCGCCGACAGGGCCCTATGGCTACACCTTC. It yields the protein CASSPTGPYGYTF.

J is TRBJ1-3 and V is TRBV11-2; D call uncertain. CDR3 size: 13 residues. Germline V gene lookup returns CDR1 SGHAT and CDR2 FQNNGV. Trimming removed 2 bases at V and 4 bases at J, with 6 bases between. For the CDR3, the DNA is TGTGCCAGCAGCTTACCTCCCGGAAACACCATATATTTT. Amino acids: CASSLPPGNTIYF.

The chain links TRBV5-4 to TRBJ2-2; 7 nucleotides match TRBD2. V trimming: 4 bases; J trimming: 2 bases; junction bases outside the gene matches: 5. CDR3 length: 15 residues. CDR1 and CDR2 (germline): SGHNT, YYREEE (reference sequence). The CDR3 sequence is CASSPSGTNTGELFF. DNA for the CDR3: TGTGCCAGCAGCCCTAGCGGAACAAACACCGGGGAGCTGTTTTTT.

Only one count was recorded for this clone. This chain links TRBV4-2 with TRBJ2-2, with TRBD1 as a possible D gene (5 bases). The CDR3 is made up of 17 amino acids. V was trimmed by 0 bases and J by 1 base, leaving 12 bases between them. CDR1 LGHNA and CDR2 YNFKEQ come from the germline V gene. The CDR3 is CASSQDPQGRNTGELFF. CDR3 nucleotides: TGTGCCAGCAGCCAAGACCCCCAGGGCAGGAACACCGGGGAGCTGTTTTTT.

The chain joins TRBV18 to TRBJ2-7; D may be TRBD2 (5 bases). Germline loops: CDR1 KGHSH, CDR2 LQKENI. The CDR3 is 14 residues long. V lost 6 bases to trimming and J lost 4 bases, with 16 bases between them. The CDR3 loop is CASSPQRGLYEQYF. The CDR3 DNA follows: TGTGCCAGCTCTCCCCAGAGAGGGCTGTACGAGCAGTACTTC.

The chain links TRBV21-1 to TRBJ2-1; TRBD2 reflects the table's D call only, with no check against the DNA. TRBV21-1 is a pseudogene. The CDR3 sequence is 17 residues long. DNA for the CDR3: TGTGCCAGCAGCGTCAGGACTAGCGGAGACTCCTACAATGAGCAGTTCTTC. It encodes CASSVRTSGDSYNEQFF.

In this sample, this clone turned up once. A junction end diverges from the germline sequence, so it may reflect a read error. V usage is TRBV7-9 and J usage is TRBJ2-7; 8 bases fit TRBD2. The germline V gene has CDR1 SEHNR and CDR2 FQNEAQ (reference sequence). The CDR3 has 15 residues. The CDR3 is CASSSDWRGAYGQYF. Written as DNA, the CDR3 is TGTGCCAGCAGTTCTGATTGGCGGGGGGCCTACGGGCAGTACTTC.

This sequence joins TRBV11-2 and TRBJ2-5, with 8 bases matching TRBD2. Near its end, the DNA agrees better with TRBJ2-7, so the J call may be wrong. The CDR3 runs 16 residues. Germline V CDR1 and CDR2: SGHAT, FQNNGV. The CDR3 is CASSSLRGGNRYEQYF. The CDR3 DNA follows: TGTGCCAGCAGCTCCCTTCGCGGGGGGAACCGCTACGAGCAGTACTTC.

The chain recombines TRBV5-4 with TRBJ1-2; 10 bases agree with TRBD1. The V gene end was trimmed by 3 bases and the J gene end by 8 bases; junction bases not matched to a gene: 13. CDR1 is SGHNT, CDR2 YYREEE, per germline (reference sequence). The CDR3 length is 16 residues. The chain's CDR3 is CASSWGAGTGANGYTF. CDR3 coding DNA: TGTGCCAGCAGCTGGGGGGCCGGGACAGGGGCAAACGGCTACACCTTC.